The next 28 T cell receptor beta chains were all read from a single sample in a study of T cells in Graves' hyperthyroidism and ophthalmopathy. Researchers took RNA transcripts and amplified the TCR beta CDR3 regions from them. With the HTBI primer set, the TCR CDR3 went through a first round of RT-PCR. TCRdb fed the multiplex PCR reads into MiXCR, producing one record per CDR3 protein. Of a few hundred thousand distinct CDR3 sequences detected, 15% to 19% appear once; the ten largest clones hold around 6.6%. Sequenced: blood. These TCRs come from a woman aged 25 to 39 with Graves' hyperthyroidism.

This clonotype has a handful of counts. The chain uses TRBV20-1 and TRBJ1-2; D is ambiguous. Looked up from germline, CDR1 is DFQATT and CDR2 is SNEGSKA (reference sequence). The CDR3 contains 12 residues. Trimming took 0 bases from V and 1 from J, leaving 3 bases between them. Here the CDR3 DNA reads TGCAGTGCTAGAGAGCATAACTATGGCTACACCTTC. This gives the protein CSAREHNYGYTF.

This clonotype has more than one count but fewer than ten. The J gene is TRBJ2-5, the V gene TRBV10-3; D not resolved. The CDR3 has 14 residues. Germline V gene data show CDR1 as ENHRY and CDR2 as SYGVKD. V shed 2 bases and J shed 2 bases, with 9 bases lying between them. The CDR3 DNA reads as TGTGCCATCAGTGAGAGGGCTGGACAAGAGACCCAGTACTTC. Protein: CAISERAGQETQYF.

A few counts support this clonotype. The rearrangement uses TRBV29-1 and TRBJ2-1; D uncertain. The CDR3 contains 11 residues. Per germline, CDR1 SQVTM and CDR2 ANQGSEA. Trimming took off 0 bases at V and 10 bases at J, with 7 bases between the two ends. Here the CDR3 reads CSVEEGYEQFF. DNA of the CDR3: TGCAGCGTTGAAGAGGGCTACGAGCAGTTCTTC.

Notes on this clonotype: This may come from a read error, since a much larger clone is one base off. The chain links TRBV5-6 to TRBJ2-5, with unresolved D. Per germline, CDR1 SGHDT and CDR2 YYEEEE. This CDR3 is 13 amino acids long. The CDR3 spells CASSLDFQETPYF. As DNA, the CDR3 is TGTGCCAGCAGCTTGGACTTCCAAGAGACCCCGTACTTC.

Remarks on this clonotype: This could be a read error, since a much larger clone is one nucleotide away. V gene TRBV2 combines with J gene TRBJ2-6, with D maybe TRBD1 (6 bases). With 2 bases removed from V and 4 bases from J, the gap between germline ends came to 9 bases. Per the germline V gene, CDR1 is SNHLY and CDR2 is FYNNEI. The length of the CDR3 is 15 residues. The CDR3 region has the DNA TGTGCCAGCAGTGAAAGGGGGAGAGGGGCCAACGTCCTGACTTTC. The encoded protein is CASSERGRGANVLTF. The full variable domain, completed using reference TRBV2 and TRBJ2-6, is EPEVTQTPSHQVTQMGQEVILRCVPISNHLYFYWYRQILGQKVEFLVSFYNNEISEKSEIFDDQFSVERPDGSNFTLKIRSTKLEDSAMYFCASSERGRGANVLTFGAGSRLTVL.

This clonotype was seen repeatedly, ten times or more. The rearrangement links TRBV20-1 to TRBJ2-7; 8 nucleotides match TRBD1. J lost 1 base, V lost 6 bases, and 8 bases had no gene match. Looked up from germline, CDR1 is DFQATT and CDR2 is SNEGSKA (reference sequence). This CDR3 is 14 amino acids long. CDR3 region: CSATQGAQSYEQYF. Written as DNA, the CDR3 is TGCAGTGCCACGCAGGGGGCCCAATCCTACGAGCAGTACTTC.

This clonotype was seen at least ten times. The V gene is TRBV7-9, the J gene TRBJ2-3; D not resolved. The CDR3 has 15 amino acids. Trimming took off 3 bases at V and 2 bases at J, with 12 bases between the two ends. The germline CDR1 and CDR2 sequences are SEHNR and FQNEAQ (reference sequence). CDR3 nucleotides: TGTGCCAGCAGCTTCGCTCTATCCGACACAGATACGCAGTATTTT. This encodes CASSFALSDTDTQYF.

This clonotype was observed at least ten times. The rearrangement joins TRBV11-2 to TRBJ2-7, with a weak D call TRBD2 (5 bases). CDR1 is SGHAT, CDR2 FQNNGV, per germline. The V end lost 7 bases, the J end lost 4 bases, and 14 bases lay between the germline ends. The CDR3 sequence is 13 residues long. CDR3 nucleotide sequence: TGTGCCAGCACCGGGAACGTCGGGTACGAGCAGTACTTC. It specifies CASTGNVGYEQYF.

The V gene is TRBV5-6, the J gene TRBJ1-2, with D unresolved. This CDR3 spans 14 amino acids. Trimming removed 2 bases at V and 3 bases at J, with 11 bases between. Per germline, CDR1 SGHDT and CDR2 YYEEEE. In DNA form, the CDR3 reads TGTGCCAGCAGCTTCGGAGGCGCCTACTATGGCTACACCTTC. Residues: CASSFGGAYYGYTF.

This clonotype was detected ten times or more. This chain uses TRBV7-9 with TRBJ2-7; 7 bases align to TRBD2. Unmatched junction bases numbered 9, after V lost 2 bases and J lost 5 bases. The CDR3 is 15 residues long. CDR1 SEHNR and CDR2 FQNEAQ come from the germline V gene (reference sequence). In DNA, the CDR3 is TGTGCCAGCAGCTTATGGGCGGGAGCGGGGAACGAGCAGTACTTC. It specifies CASSLWAGAGNEQYF.

On this clonotype: Being one base from a much bigger clone, this may be a read error. The V and J genes are TRBV3-1 and TRBJ2-7; tentatively, D is TRBD1 (6 bases). V was pared by 4 bases and J by 4 bases, with 11 bases between. Germline CDR1 and CDR2: LGHDT and YNNKEL (reference sequence). The CDR3 length is 13 residues. DNA of the CDR3: TGTGCCAGCAGCCGGGATCAGGGGTACGAGCAGTACGTC. Amino acid sequence: CASSRDQGYEQYV.

The genes are TRBV27 and TRBJ1-1; 8 bases are shared with TRBD1. This CDR3 is 15 amino acids long. V dropped 0 bases and J dropped 4; count of bases not matched to a gene: 4. Germline V CDR1 and CDR2: MNHEY, SMNVEV (reference sequence). CDR3 coding DNA: TGTGCCAGCAGTTTATCCCCAGGGGGCAGCACTGAAGCTTTCTTT. Translated: CASSLSPGGSTEAFF.

In this sample, this clonotype turned up many times. This sequence joins TRBV28 and TRBJ1-2; D is possibly TRBD1 (5 bases). The germline V gene has CDR1 MDHEN and CDR2 SYDVKM. CDR3 length: 12 amino acids. The V end was cut by 6 bases, the J end by 4 bases, with 9 bases between. The CDR3 DNA follows: TGTGCCAGCAGGGGGGGGGGCTATGGCTACACCTTC. Encoded protein: CASRGGGYGYTF.

The CDR3 protein is CATSRGPYRDNEQFF. The CDR3 nucleotides are TGTGCCACCAGCAGAGGCCCCTATCGGGACAATGAGCAGTTCTTC. The chain has TRBV15 and TRBJ2-1; D is undetermined. The CDR3 is made up of 15 amino acids. The germline V and J ends were trimmed by 1 base and 5 bases, with 12 bases remaining between them. Germline CDR1 reads LNHNV; CDR2 reads YYDKDF (reference sequence).

This clonotype was recorded many times. The rearrangement joins TRBV27 to TRBJ1-5; a weak D match, TRBD1 (5 bases). V was trimmed by 2 bases and J by 7 bases, leaving 12 bases between them. The CDR3 has 14 amino acids. Germline V gene sequence: CDR1 MNHEY, CDR2 SMNVEV (reference sequence). In nucleotides, the CDR3 is TGTGCCAGCAGTTTAGCGGGGGGGGGACAGCCCCAGCATTTT. As protein: CASSLAGGGQPQHF.

V and J are TRBV27 and TRBJ2-3; D is unresolved. Germline lookup yields CDR1 MNHEY and CDR2 SMNVEV (reference sequence). This CDR3 is built from 13 residues. V shed 8 bases and J shed 1 base, with 10 bases lying between them. The CDR3 sequence: CASYGVGTDTQYF. In DNA, the CDR3 is TGTGCCAGCTACGGTGTGGGCACAGATACGCAGTATTTT.

This chain uses TRBV12-3 or TRBV12-4 with TRBJ2-6; TRBD1 or TRBD2 may be the D gene (5 bases each). V was clipped by 10 bases and J by 3 bases, with 13 bases between them. CDR3 length: 14 amino acids. CDR3 nucleotides: TGTGCCACCTCGGGGACCTTTGGGGCCAACGTCCTGACTTTC. The encoded protein is CATSGTFGANVLTF.

This clonotype was observed many times. The chain joins TRBV2 to TRBJ2-7; no definite D call. From germline, CDR1 is SNHLY and CDR2 FYNNEI. Trimming left V 6 bases short and J 0 bases short, with 12 bases between. The CDR3 loop spans 14 amino acids. DNA of the CDR3: TGTGCCAGCAGAGAGATAGGCAGCTCCTACGAGCAGTACTTC. This gives the protein CASREIGSSYEQYF.

The table lists this clonotype with a few counts. The V gene is TRBV20-1, the J gene TRBJ2-2, with D possibly TRBD2 on 5 matching bases. Trimming removed 1 base at V and 4 bases at J, with 13 bases between. This CDR3 contains 15 residues. CDR1 and CDR2 from the germline V gene are DFQATT and SNEGSKA (reference sequence). The CDR3 bases are TGCAGTGCTAGAGCTAAGGACTGGGGCACCGGGGAGCTGTTTTTT. Translated, it gives CSARAKDWGTGELFF.

This clonotype was found a few times. The chain joins TRBV18 to TRBJ2-1; D unresolved. The CDR3 runs 13 residues. With 7 bases removed from V and 0 bases from J, the gap between germline ends came to 7 bases. From germline, CDR1 is KGHSH and CDR2 LQKENI. As DNA, the CDR3 is TGTGCCAGCTGTCTGGCCTCCTACAATGAGCAGTTCTTC. This gives the protein CASCLASYNEQFF. Full variable domain (rest looked up from reference TRBV18 and TRBJ2-1): NAGVMQNPRHLVRRRGQEARLRCSPMKGHSHVYWYRQLPEEGLKFMVYLQKENIIDESGMPKERFSAEFPKEGPSILRIQQVVRGDSAAYFCASCLASYNEQFFGPGTRLTVL.

This clonotype was recorded at least ten times. The chain links TRBV2 to TRBJ1-4; no clear D. Germline V CDR1 and CDR2: SNHLY, FYNNEI. This CDR3 is built from 14 residues. Trimming shortened V by 2 bases and J by 8 bases, and 12 bases separated the two germline ends. DNA of the CDR3: TGTGCCAGCAGTGAAAGGCGGGTTTCCGAAAAACTGTTTTTT. As protein: CASSERRVSEKLFF.

This clonotype was observed a few times. The chain links TRBV24-1 to TRBJ2-1, with a tentative D call TRBD1 (6 bases). Trimming cost V 7 bases and J 0 bases, with 15 bases left between them. Germline CDR1 is KGHDR and CDR2 is SFDVKD. The CDR3 covers 16 residues. The CDR3 reads CATSPGTSSSYNEQFF. CDR3 bases: TGTGCCACCAGCCCTGGGACATCAAGCTCCTACAATGAGCAGTTCTTC.

This clonotype was seen a handful of times. The CDR3 nucleotides are TGTGCCAGTAGTGTACAGGGGAAGGACTACGAGCAGTACTTC. Translation: CASSVQGKDYEQYF. V gene TRBV19 combines with J gene TRBJ2-7, with 7 bases that match TRBD1. The V gene's germline CDR1 is LNHDA and CDR2 SQIVND (reference sequence). The CDR3 is made up of 14 amino acids. V lost 5 bases to trimming and J lost 3 bases; unmatched junction nucleotides: 7.

This clonotype was observed many times. The chain uses TRBV11-3 and TRBJ2-2; 7 bases line up with TRBD2. The germline gives CDR1 SGHNT, CDR2 YENEEA. Unmatched junction bases numbered 2, after V lost 5 bases and J lost 2 bases. CDR3 length: 14 amino acids. CDR3 DNA sequence: TGTGCCAGCAGCCGACTAGCCAACACCGGGGAGCTGTTTTTT. It yields the protein CASSRLANTGELFF.

This clonotype was seen many times. The rearrangement uses TRBV30 and TRBJ2-3; D assignment may be TRBD1 or TRBD2 (5 bases each). The length of the CDR3 is 15 residues. V gave up 0 bases and J gave up 0 bases, with 10 bases separating them. Looked up from germline, CDR1 is GTSNPN and CDR2 is SVGIG (reference sequence). The CDR3 loop is CAWSVLGGSTDTQYF. The CDR3, as DNA: TGTGCCTGGAGTGTACTTGGGGGTAGCACAGATACGCAGTATTTT.

This clonotype was observed a handful of times. The rearrangement links TRBV7-2 to TRBJ2-1; TRBD2 matches at 10 bases. V shed 6 bases and J 6 bases; nucleotides not matched to a gene: 8. The CDR3 consists of 15 residues. CDR1 and CDR2 from the germline V gene are SGHTA and FQGNSA. The CDR3 is CASSRAGGGSNEQFF. In DNA, the CDR3 is TGTGCCAGCAGTCGAGCGGGAGGGGGGTCCAATGAGCAGTTCTTC.

At least ten counts were recorded for this clonotype. The chain uses TRBV28 and TRBJ2-2; 7 bases are shared with TRBD2. The germline V gene encodes CDR1 MDHEN and CDR2 SYDVKM. This CDR3 is 17 amino acids long. V shed 1 base, J shed 0 bases, and the junction held 5 bases outside the gene matches. The CDR3 sequence: CASSLFALAANTGELFF. CDR3 bases: TGTGCCAGCAGTTTATTCGCGCTAGCGGCGAACACCGGGGAGCTGTTTTTT.

The rearrangement joins TRBV5-1 to TRBJ2-1; possibly TRBD2 for D (6 bases). The length of the CDR3 is 17 residues. The germline gives CDR1 SGHRS, CDR2 YFSETQ. Trimming took 4 bases from V and 5 from J, leaving 22 bases between them. CDR3 nucleotide sequence: TGCGCCAGCAGCCTCAGGCGGCAGGGAGGCTGGAACAATGAGCAGTTCTTC. It specifies CASSLRRQGGWNNEQFF.